The sequence of this T cell receptor beta chain was determined in a study of OX40 agonist ivuxolimab in advanced cancers. Looking at the study overall: Ivuxolimab, which patients received intravenously every 2 weeks, was dosed at 0.01 to 10 mg/kg. Cancers in dose escalation were hepatocellular, melanoma, renal cell and head and neck. Participants, 75% to 90% male, averaged roughly 60 years of age, ranging from roughly 23 to 80.

CDR3 size: 14 residues. CDR1 is PRHDT and CDR2 is FYEKMQ in the germline V gene (reference sequence). Between the trimmed V and J ends, which lost 5 bases and 7 bases, there was a span of 17 bases. Notes on this clone: Its antigen is as yet unknown.

General study results and limits: Expanded clones belonging to CD8+ T cells outnumbered, on average, those of CD4+.

Only in-frame clones appear in the TCRdb table, and some are missing; sequencing was by immunoSEQ multiplex PCR. Among tens of thousands of clones, approximately 93% were seen once, and the ten largest hold roughly 22%. The material was CD4+ or CD8+ T cells sorted from blood, obtained in a trial of the OX40 agonist ivuxolimab. This clonotype was obtained from an adult with an advanced solid tumor such as melanoma, head and neck, liver or kidney cancer. The rearrangement uses TRBV13 and TRBJ1-1; weak D call: TRBD1 (6 bases). The CDR3 here is CASSLGGTTHEAFF. The DNA of the CDR3 is TGTGCCAGCAGCCTCGGAGGGACAACGCATGAAGCTTTCTTT.